The 14 T cell receptor beta chains below were found in one sample sequenced in a study of shared clonotypes between healthy human individuals. The table came from immunoSEQ multiplex PCR; TCRdb's copy has only in-frame clones and leaves some out. The table records roughly 720,000 clones, 90% of them present only once. Sequenced input: memory CD8+ T cells from PBMCs. Subset indicated: CD45RO+ cells pooled with CCR7-negative TemRA cells. The receptors stem from a man between 18 and 29 years old in good health. Some clones in this sample may be carry-over from other donors' samples.

The chain is built from TRBV7-6 and TRBJ2-2; no reliable D call. The CDR3 extends over 13 amino acids. CDR1 SGHVS and CDR2 FNYEAQ come from the germline V gene. The ends were cut back, 3 bases at V and 6 bases at J, with 8 bases in the middle. CDR3 residues: CASSFAGAGELFF. For the CDR3, the DNA is TGTGCCAGCAGCTTTGCAGGTGCCGGGGAGCTGTTTTTT.

This rearrangement joins TRBV28 to TRBJ1-5; TRBD1 aligns across 10 bases. Per germline, CDR1 MDHEN and CDR2 SYDVKM. V was clipped by 5 bases and J by 7 bases; unmatched bases: 8. This CDR3 spans 15 amino acids. The chain's CDR3 is CASSPGQGRGQPQHF. Written as DNA, the CDR3 is TGTGCCAGCAGTCCGGGACAGGGGAGGGGGCAGCCCCAGCATTTT.

The chain has TRBV27 and TRBJ1-2; 8 bases align to TRBD1. Unmatched junction bases numbered 6, after V lost 2 bases and J lost 1 base. CDR3 length equals 16 residues. Germline assignment: CDR1 MNHEY and CDR2 SMNVEV (reference sequence). In nucleotides, the CDR3 is TGTGCCAGCAGTTTAAGTTGGACAGGGTATAACTATGGCTACACCTTC. This translates into CASSLSWTGYNYGYTF.

This clone appeared once. The V and J genes are TRBV13 and TRBJ2-3; perhaps TRBD2 as D (5 bases). V lost 5 bases and J 2 bases, leaving 20 bases between the germline ends. CDR3 length: 17 amino acids. Germline CDR1 and CDR2: PRHDT and FYEKMQ (reference sequence). The CDR3 DNA is TGTGCCAGCAGCGGTCGAGAGGCTAGCCCCCACACAGATACGCAGTATTTT. This encodes CASSGREASPHTDTQYF.

The J gene is TRBJ2-7, the V gene TRBV27; D is possibly TRBD1 (5 bases). V was trimmed by 6 bases and J by 0 bases, leaving 18 bases between them. CDR3 length: 16 amino acids. CDR1 is MNHEY, CDR2 SMNVEV, per germline (reference sequence). For the CDR3, the DNA is TGTGCCAGCAGCCCATTAGGGGCCACGGACTCCTACGAGCAGTACTTC. Its protein is CASSPLGATDSYEQYF.

The chain recombines TRBV4-2 with TRBJ2-1, with 9 bases that match TRBD2. There are 16 residues in the CDR3. Germline CDR1 LGHNA, CDR2 YNFKEQ. The trim removed 1 base at V and 2 bases at J, leaving 3 bases unmatched. CDR3 sequence (DNA): TGTGCCAGCAGCCAAGTGTTAGCGGGAGCCTACAATGAGCAGTTCTTC. It encodes CASSQVLAGAYNEQFF.

The V gene is TRBV11-1, the J gene TRBJ1-1; 9 positions match TRBD1. J lost 3 bases, V lost 3 bases, and 11 bases had no gene match. CDR3 length: 17 amino acids. Germline V lookup: CDR1 SGHAT, CDR2 FQDESV (reference sequence). This CDR3 is CASSFPRGTGRDTEAFF. Written as DNA, the CDR3 is TGTGCCAGCAGCTTCCCCAGGGGGACAGGGCGGGACACTGAAGCTTTCTTT.

Concerning this clone itself: The same CDR3 also results from other DNA sequences found in this sample. This chain links TRBV7-9 with TRBJ2-5, with D hard to call. The CDR3 contains 11 residues. Germline assignment: CDR1 SEHNR and CDR2 FQNEAQ (reference sequence). Trimming left V 5 bases short and J 5 bases short, with 6 bases between. CDR3 in amino acids: CASSQRETQYF. The CDR3 bases are TGTGCCAGCAGCCAGAGGGAGACCCAGTACTTC. Full variable domain (missing parts from reference TRBV7-9 and TRBJ2-5): DTGVSQNPRHKITKRGQNVTFRCDPISEHNRLYWYRQTLGQGPEFLTYFQNEAQLEKSRLLSDRFSAERPKGSFSTLEIQRTEQGDSAMYLCASSQRETQYFGPGTRLLVL.

The J gene is TRBJ2-3, the V gene TRBV2; perhaps TRBD2 as D (6 bases). In germline, CDR1 is SNHLY, CDR2 FYNNEI. This CDR3 spans 15 amino acids. Deletions cut 6 bases from V and 0 bases from J, with 13 bases between. CDR3 amino acids: CASSITGASTDTQYF. In DNA, the CDR3 is TGTGCCAGCAGCATCACGGGAGCCAGCACAGATACGCAGTATTTT. Using reference TRBV2 and TRBJ2-3 for the parts outside the CDR3, the full variable domain is EPEVTQTPSHQVTQMGQEVILRCVPISNHLYFYWYRQILGQKVEFLVSFYNNEISEKSEIFDDQFSVERPDGSNFTLKIRSTKLEDSAMYFCASSITGASTDTQYFGPGTRLTVL.

The J gene is TRBJ1-1, the V gene TRBV19, with unresolved D. Trimming pared 5 bases from V and 1 base from J, leaving 8 bases between. Germline V gives CDR1 LNHDA, CDR2 SQIVND (reference sequence). The CDR3 covers 13 residues. In DNA form, the CDR3 reads TGTGCCAGTAGTTTAAGACGGAACACTGAAGCTTTCTTT. This sequence encodes CASSLRRNTEAFF.

The rearrangement links TRBV9 to TRBJ2-3; D not certain. This CDR3 spans 14 amino acids. CDR1 is SGDLS and CDR2 is YYNGEE in the germline V gene. Between the trimmed V and J ends, which lost 4 bases and 2 bases, there was a span of 11 bases. The CDR3 nucleotides read TGTGCCAGCAGCTCCCGATCTAACACAGATACGCAGTATTTT. Translation: CASSSRSNTDTQYF.

This clone was counted a single time. J is TRBJ2-7 and V is TRBV7-8; D gene ambiguous. The CDR3 is 14 residues long. Germline-derived CDR1 and CDR2 are SGHVS and FQNEAQ. Between the trimmed V and J ends, which lost 2 bases and 0 bases, there was a span of 8 bases. CDR3 DNA: TGTGCCAGCAGCTTATTTGGAACCTCCTACGAGCAGTACTTC. It is translated as CASSLFGTSYEQYF.

The chain links TRBV9 to TRBJ2-1; D not resolved. CDR1 is SGDLS and CDR2 is YYNGEE in the germline V gene. The CDR3 loop spans 14 amino acids. Between the trimmed V and J ends, which lost 3 bases and 0 bases, there was a span of 7 bases. CDR3 protein: CASSEKSSYNEQFF. The CDR3 nucleotides read TGTGCCAGCAGCGAAAAGAGCTCCTACAATGAGCAGTTCTTC.

The chain is built from TRBV28 and TRBJ2-2; a possible D gene is TRBD2 (6 bases). Germline values: CDR1 MDHEN, CDR2 SYDVKM. Trimming removed 9 bases from V and 3 bases from J, with 20 bases in between. This CDR3 is built from 16 residues. This chain's CDR3 is CASSPAGQVDTGELFF. DNA for the CDR3: TGTGCCAGTAGCCCAGCGGGCCAGGTGGACACCGGGGAGCTGTTTTTT. Based on the CDR3 plus reference TRBV28 and TRBJ2-2, the full variable domain is DVKVTQSSRYLVKRTGEKVFLECVQDMDHENMFWYRQDPGLGLRLIYFSYDVKMKEKGDIPEGYSVSREKKERFSLILESASTNQTSMYLCASSPAGQVDTGELFFGEGSRLTVL.